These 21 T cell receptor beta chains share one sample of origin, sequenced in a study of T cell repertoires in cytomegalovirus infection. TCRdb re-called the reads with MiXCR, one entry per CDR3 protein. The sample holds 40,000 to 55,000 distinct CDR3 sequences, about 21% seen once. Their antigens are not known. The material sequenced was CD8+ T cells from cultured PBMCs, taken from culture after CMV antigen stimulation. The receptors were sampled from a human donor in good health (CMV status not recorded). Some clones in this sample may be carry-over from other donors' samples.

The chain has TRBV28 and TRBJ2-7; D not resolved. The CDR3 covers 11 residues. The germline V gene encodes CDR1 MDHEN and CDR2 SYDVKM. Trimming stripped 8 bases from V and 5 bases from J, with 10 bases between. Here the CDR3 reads CASAESHEQYF. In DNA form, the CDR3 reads TGTGCCAGCGCCGAATCGCACGAGCAGTACTTC. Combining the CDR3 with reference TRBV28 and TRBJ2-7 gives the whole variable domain DVKVTQSSRYLVKRTGEKVFLECVQDMDHENMFWYRQDPGLGLRLIYFSYDVKMKEKGDIPEGYSVSREKKERFSLILESASTNQTSMYLCASAESHEQYFGPGTRLTVT.

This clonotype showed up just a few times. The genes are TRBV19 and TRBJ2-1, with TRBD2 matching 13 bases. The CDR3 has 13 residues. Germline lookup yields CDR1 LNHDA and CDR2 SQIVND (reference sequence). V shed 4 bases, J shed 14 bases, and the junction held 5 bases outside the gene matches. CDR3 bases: TGTGCCAGTAGTACTGGACTAGCGGGAGCTGAGTTCTTC. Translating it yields CASSTGLAGAEFF.

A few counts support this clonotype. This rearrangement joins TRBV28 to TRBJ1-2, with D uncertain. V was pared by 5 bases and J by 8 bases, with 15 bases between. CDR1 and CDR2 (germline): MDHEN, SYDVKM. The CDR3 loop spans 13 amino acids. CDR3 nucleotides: TGTGCCAGCAGTCTCCCAGGCATGGAGGGCTACACCTTC. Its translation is CASSLPGMEGYTF.

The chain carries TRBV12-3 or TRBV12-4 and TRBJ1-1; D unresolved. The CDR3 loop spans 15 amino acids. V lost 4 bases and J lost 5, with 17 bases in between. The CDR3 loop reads CASSSTDQEGTEAFF. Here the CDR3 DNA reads TGTGCCAGCAGTTCTACGGATCAGGAAGGGACTGAAGCTTTCTTT.

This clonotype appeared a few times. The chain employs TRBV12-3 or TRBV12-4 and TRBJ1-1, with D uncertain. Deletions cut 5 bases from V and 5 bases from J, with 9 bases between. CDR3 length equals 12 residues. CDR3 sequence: CASSPPVTEAFF. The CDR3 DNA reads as TGTGCCAGCAGTCCCCCAGTGACTGAAGCTTTCTTT.

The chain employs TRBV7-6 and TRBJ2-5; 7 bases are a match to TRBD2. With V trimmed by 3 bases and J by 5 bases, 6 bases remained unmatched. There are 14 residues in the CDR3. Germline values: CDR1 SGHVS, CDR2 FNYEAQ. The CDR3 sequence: CASSFYGRGETQYF. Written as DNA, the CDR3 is TGTGCCAGCAGCTTTTACGGGCGGGGGGAGACCCAGTACTTC. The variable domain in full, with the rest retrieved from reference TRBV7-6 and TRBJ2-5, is GAGVSQSPRYKVTKRGQDVALRCDPISGHVSLYWYRQALGQGPEFLTYFNYEAQQDKSGLPNDRFSAERPEGSISTLTIQRTEQRDSAMYRCASSFYGRGETQYFGPGTRLLVL.

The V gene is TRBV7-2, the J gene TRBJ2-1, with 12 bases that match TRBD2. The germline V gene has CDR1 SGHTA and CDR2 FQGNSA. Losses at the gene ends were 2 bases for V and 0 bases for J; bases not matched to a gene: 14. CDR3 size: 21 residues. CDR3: CASSLKGPTGLAGYSYNEQFF. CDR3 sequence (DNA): TGTGCCAGCAGCTTAAAAGGTCCAACGGGACTAGCGGGTTACTCCTACAATGAGCAGTTCTTC.

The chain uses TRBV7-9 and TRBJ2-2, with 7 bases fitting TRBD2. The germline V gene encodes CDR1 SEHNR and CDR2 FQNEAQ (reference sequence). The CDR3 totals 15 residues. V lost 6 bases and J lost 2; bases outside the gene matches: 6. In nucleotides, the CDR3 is TGTGCCAGCAGACTCCCGACTAGCAACACCGGGGAGCTGTTTTTT. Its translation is CASRLPTSNTGELFF.

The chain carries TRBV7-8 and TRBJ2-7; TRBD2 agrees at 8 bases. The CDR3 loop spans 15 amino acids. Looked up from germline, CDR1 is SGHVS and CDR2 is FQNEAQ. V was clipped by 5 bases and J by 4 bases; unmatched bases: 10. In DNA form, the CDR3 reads TGTGCCAGCAGCCCCCCAACTAGCGGACTTTACGAGCAGTACTTC. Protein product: CASSPPTSGLYEQYF.

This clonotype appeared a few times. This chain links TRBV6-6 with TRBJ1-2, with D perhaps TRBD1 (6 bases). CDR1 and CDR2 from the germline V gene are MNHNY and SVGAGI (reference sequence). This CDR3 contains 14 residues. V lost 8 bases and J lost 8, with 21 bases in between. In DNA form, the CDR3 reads TGTGCCAGCCTCGGACAGCTCAACCTAGGGGGCTACACCTTC. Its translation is CASLGQLNLGGYTF.

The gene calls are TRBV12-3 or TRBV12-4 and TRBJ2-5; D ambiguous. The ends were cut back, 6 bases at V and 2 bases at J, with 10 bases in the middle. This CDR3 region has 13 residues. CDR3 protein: CASSFGSQETQYF. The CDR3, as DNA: TGTGCCAGCAGCTTCGGGTCACAAGAGACCCAGTACTTC.

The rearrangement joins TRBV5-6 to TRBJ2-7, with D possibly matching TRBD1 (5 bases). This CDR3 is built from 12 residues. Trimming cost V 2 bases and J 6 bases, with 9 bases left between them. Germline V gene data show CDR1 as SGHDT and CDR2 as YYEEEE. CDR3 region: CASSFGQGEQYF. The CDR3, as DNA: TGTGCCAGCAGCTTTGGTCAGGGCGAGCAGTACTTC.

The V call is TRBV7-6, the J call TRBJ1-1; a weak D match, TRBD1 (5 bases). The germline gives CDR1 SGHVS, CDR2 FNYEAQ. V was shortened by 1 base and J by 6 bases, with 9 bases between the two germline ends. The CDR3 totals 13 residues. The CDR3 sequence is CASSLDLGAEAFF. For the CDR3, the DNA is TGTGCCAGCAGCTTAGATTTAGGGGCTGAAGCTTTCTTT.

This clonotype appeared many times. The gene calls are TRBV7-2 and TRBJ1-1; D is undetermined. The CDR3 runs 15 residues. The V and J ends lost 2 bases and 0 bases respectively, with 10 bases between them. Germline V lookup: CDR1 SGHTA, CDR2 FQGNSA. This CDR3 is CASSLLPLLNTEAFF. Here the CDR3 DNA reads TGTGCCAGCAGCTTATTGCCCCTTTTGAACACTGAAGCTTTCTTT.

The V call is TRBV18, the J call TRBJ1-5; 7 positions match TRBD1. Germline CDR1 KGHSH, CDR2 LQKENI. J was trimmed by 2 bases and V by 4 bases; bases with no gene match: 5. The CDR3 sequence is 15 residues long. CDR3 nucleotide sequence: TGTGCCAGCTCACAAGGACAGGTGGGCAATCAGCCCCAGCATTTT. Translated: CASSQGQVGNQPQHF.

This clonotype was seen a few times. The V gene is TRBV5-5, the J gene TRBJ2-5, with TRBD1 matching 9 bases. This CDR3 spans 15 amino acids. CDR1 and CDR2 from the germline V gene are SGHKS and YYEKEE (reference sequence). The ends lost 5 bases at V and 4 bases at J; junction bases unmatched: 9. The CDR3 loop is CASRAGQGSPETQYF. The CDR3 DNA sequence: TGTGCCAGCAGGGCCGGACAGGGGTCCCCAGAGACCCAGTACTTC. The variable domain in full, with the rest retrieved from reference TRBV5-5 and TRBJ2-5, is DAGVTQSPTHLIKTRGQQVTLRCSPISGHKSVSWYQQVLGQGPQFIFQYYEKEERGRGNFPDRFSARQFPNYSSELNVNALLLGDSALYLCASRAGQGSPETQYFGPGTRLLVL.

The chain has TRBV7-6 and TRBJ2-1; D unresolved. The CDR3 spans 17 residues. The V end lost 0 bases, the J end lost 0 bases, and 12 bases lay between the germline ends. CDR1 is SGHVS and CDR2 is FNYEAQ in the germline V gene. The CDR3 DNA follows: TGTGCCAGCAGCTTAGCGTTTGGGATGAGCTCCTACAATGAGCAGTTCTTC. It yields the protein CASSLAFGMSSYNEQFF.

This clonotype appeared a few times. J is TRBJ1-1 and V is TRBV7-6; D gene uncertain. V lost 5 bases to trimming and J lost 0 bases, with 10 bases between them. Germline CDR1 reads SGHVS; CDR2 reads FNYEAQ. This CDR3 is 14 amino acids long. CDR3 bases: TGTGCCAGCAGCCCCAGGTCCCTGAACACTGAAGCTTTCTTT. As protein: CASSPRSLNTEAFF.

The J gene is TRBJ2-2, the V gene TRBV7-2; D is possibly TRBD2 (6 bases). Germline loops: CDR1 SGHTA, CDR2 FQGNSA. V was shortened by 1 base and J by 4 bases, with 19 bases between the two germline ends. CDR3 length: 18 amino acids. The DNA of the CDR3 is TGTGCCAGCAGCTTAGGGGTGGGGACTGGGGGGACCACCGGGGAGCTGTTTTTT. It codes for CASSLGVGTGGTTGELFF. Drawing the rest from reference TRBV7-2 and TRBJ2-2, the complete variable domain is GAGVSQSPSNKVTEKGKDVELRCDPISGHTALYWYRQSLGQGLEFLIYFQGNSAPDKSGLPSDRFSAERTGGSVSTLTIQRTQQEDSAVYLCASSLGVGTGGTTGELFFGEGSRLTVL.

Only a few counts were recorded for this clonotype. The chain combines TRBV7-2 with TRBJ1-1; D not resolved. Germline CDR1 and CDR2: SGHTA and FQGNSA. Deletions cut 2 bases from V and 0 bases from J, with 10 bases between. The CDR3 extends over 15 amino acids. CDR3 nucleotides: TGTGCCAGCAGCTTACGAGTTACATTGAACACTGAAGCTTTCTTT. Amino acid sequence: CASSLRVTLNTEAFF.

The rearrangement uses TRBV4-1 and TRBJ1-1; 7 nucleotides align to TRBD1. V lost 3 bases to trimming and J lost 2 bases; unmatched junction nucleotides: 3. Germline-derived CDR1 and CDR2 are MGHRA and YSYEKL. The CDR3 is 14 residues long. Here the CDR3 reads CASSQGQLNTEAFF. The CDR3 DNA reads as TGCGCCAGCAGCCAGGGACAGTTAAACACTGAAGCTTTCTTT.